One T cell receptor beta chain is described in this entry. Its cognate antigen has yet to be identified. Nothing much larger sits one base from this clone, and base qualities are not available. The CDR3 runs 16 amino acids, cysteine and phenylalanine included. The sequence is cut down to CDR3 DNA, 48 bases in frame from base 1. The germline V gene provides CDR1 MDHEN and CDR2 SYDVKM. V trim: 9 bases; J trim: 0 bases; unmatched bases: 10. Patients with autoimmune disease history or receiving systemic immunosuppression were excluded from the trial. Peripheral blood for TCR sequencing was collected from all dose cohorts at baseline, on cycle 4 day 1, and on cycle 7 day 1. The samples were taken from a phase I, first-in-human, multicenter, open-label dose-escalation trial of ivuxolimab. Adults with locally advanced or metastatic melanoma, renal cell, hepatocellular, or head and neck squamous cell carcinoma were enrolled in the trial. CD4+ and CD8+ T cells were sorted separately from peripheral blood before TCR sequencing.

This specimen comes from a study of OX40 agonist ivuxolimab in advanced cancers. In terms of the full investigation: The costimulatory receptor OX40 (CD134) was targeted by ivuxolimab, a fully human IgG2 agonistic monoclonal antibody. Intravenous ivuxolimab was administered to patients every 2 weeks at six dose levels: 0.01, 0.1, 0.3, 1.5, 3 and 10 mg/kg. Of the 50 to 55 patients in dose escalation, approximately 20 had hepatocellular carcinoma, some 15 had melanoma, 9 had renal cell carcinoma and 9 had head and neck cancer. The dose-escalation cohort was 82.7% male with a mean age of about 58 years, ranging from roughly 20 to 85. Patients were allowed to have had prior anti-PD-1, anti-PD-L1 or anti-CTLA-4 therapy, and more than 30% of the dose-escalation patients had previously received checkpoint inhibitors. Partial responses occurred in three dose-escalation patients, of whom one had hepatocellular carcinoma and two had cutaneous melanoma. The point of sequencing TCRbeta in the periphery was to test whether ivuxolimab changed TCR sequence diversity and drove clonal T-cell expansion. The paper describes the monotherapy dose-escalation part (N ≈ 52 patients) of the phase I trial of ivuxolimab. On the study overall, not on this receptor specifically: In the 0.1-3.0 mg/kg groups, partial responders had among the lowest normalized peripheral clonal expansion, particularly in CD8+ T cells. Antigen specificity was not determined for the clonally expanded peripheral T cells. At doses of 0.1 to 3.0 mg/kg, clonal expansion of both CD4+ and CD8+ T cells in blood was seen between baseline and week 6. On average, CD8+ T cells showed more expanded clones than CD4+ T cells after ivuxolimab. Low levels of normalized T-cell clonal expansion were also seen in some patients who did not respond.

Genomic DNA was extracted from sorted cells for sequencing of the TCRbeta CDR3 region. The immunoSEQ Assay was used for sequencing of TCRbeta CDR3 regions. In TCRdb, the immuneACCESS table is reduced to in-frame sequences with V and J assigned. These tables do not hold every clone; where another copy was compared, an unresolved V gene accounts for under half, and the others remain unexplained. The sample table shows around 75,000 clones, and about 82% are seen once. Jointly, the top ten make up 1.1% of the sample. This chain is built from TRBV28 and TRBJ2-1, with 8 junctional bases fitting TRBD2. This sequence was found in an adult with an advanced solid tumor such as melanoma, head and neck, liver or kidney cancer. This material consisted of CD4+ or CD8+ T cells sorted from blood, taken in a trial of the OX40 agonist ivuxolimab. The CDR3 loop reads CASRHSGVASYNEQFF. Here is the DNA: TGTGCCAGTCGTCATAGCGGGGTAGCCTCCTACAATGAGCAGTTCTTC.